A selection of T cell receptor beta chains follows, all from one sample in a study of response to subunit inactivated influenza vaccine. TCRdb itself ran the RT-PCR reads through MiXCR, one entry per CDR3 protein. The sample holds roughly 670,000 distinct CDR3 sequences, 14% seen once. Specimen: PBMCs from blood, collected 14 to 15 days before vaccination. The origin of the receptors is a man aged 50 to 59 who received an inactivated influenza vaccine. The CDR3 runs from the conserved cysteine through the conserved F or W. The order of the fields is clone size, D gene, V gene, J gene, CDR3 DNA, CDR3 protein. D genes are given only for firm matches. Size tells how often a clone was seen (once, few, many) or the class of an expanded clone, and some rows leave it out.

abundance: many
d_gene: .
v_gene: TRBV4-1
j_gene: TRBJ1-2
CDR3nt: TGCGCCAGCAGCCCAGGACAGCAAGATAACTATGGCTACACCTTC
CDR3aa: CASSPGQQDNYGYTF

abundance: few
d_gene: .
v_gene: TRBV4-3
j_gene: TRBJ2-1
CDR3nt: TGCGCCAGCAGCCAAGGGGATTATGCCTACAATGAGCAGTTCTTC
CDR3aa: CASSQGDYAYNEQFF

abundance: many
d_gene: .
v_gene: TRBV4-3
j_gene: TRBJ2-7
CDR3nt: TGCGCCAGCAGCCAAGATTCGGACATCTACGAGCAGTACTTC
CDR3aa: CASSQDSDIYEQYF

abundance: few
d_gene: .
v_gene: TRBV5-1
j_gene: TRBJ2-7
CDR3nt: TGCGCCAGCAGCCTACCGGGACGGTCGATCGAGCAGTACTTC
CDR3aa: CASSLPGRSIEQYF

abundance: few
d_gene: .
v_gene: TRBV12-3/TRBV12-4
j_gene: TRBJ2-2
CDR3nt: TGTGCCAGCAAAAACACCGGGGAGCTGTTTTTT
CDR3aa: CASKNTGELFF

abundance: .
d_gene: .
v_gene: TRBV19
j_gene: TRBJ2-5
CDR3nt: TGTGCCAGTAGTTTATCTACCGTCCAAGAGACCCAGTACTTC
CDR3aa: CASSLSTVQETQYF

abundance: few
d_gene: .
v_gene: TRBV6-2/TRBV6-3
j_gene: TRBJ2-7
CDR3nt: TGTGCCAGCAGTTACAGTGCAGGGACCTACTCCTACGAGCAGTACTTC
CDR3aa: CASSYSAGTYSYEQYF

abundance: few
d_gene: TRBD1
v_gene: TRBV30
j_gene: TRBJ2-2
CDR3nt: TGTGCCTGGGGGACAGGGGGCCCCGGGGAGCTGTTTTTT
CDR3aa: CAWGTGGPGELFF

abundance: few
d_gene: .
v_gene: TRBV4-3
j_gene: TRBJ2-6
CDR3nt: TGCGCCAGCAGCCAAGATTCGGGGGCTGGGGCCAACGTCCTGACTTTC
CDR3aa: CASSQDSGAGANVLTF

abundance: few
d_gene: .
v_gene: TRBV20-1
j_gene: TRBJ1-1
CDR3nt: TGCAGTGCTAGAGATAGGGGGGAGACTGAAGCTTTCTTT
CDR3aa: CSARDRGETEAFF

abundance: .
d_gene: .
v_gene: TRBV6-5
j_gene: TRBJ2-7
CDR3nt: TGTGCCAGCAGTTACCGCACAGTGGCCTACGAGCAGTACTTC
CDR3aa: CASSYRTVAYEQYF

abundance: once
d_gene: .
v_gene: TRBV29-1
j_gene: TRBJ2-3
CDR3nt: TGCAGCGTTCCCGTCCTAGATACGCAGTATTTT
CDR3aa: CSVPVLDTQYF

abundance: .
d_gene: .
v_gene: TRBV11-2
j_gene: TRBJ1-1
CDR3nt: TGTGCCAGCAGCTCTAGACAGCAGAGCCTTGAAGCTTTCTTT
CDR3aa: CASSSRQQSLEAFF

abundance: .
d_gene: .
v_gene: TRBV20-1
j_gene: TRBJ2-2
CDR3nt: TGCAGTGCTCCCCGGACTAACTTAGTATTCACCGGGGAGCTGTTTTTT
CDR3aa: CSAPRTNLVFTGELFF

abundance: few
d_gene: TRBD2
v_gene: TRBV24-1
j_gene: TRBJ2-3
CDR3nt: TGTGCCACCAGTGAAACCGGGACTAGCGGGTGGGATACGCAGTATTTT
CDR3aa: CATSETGTSGWDTQYF

abundance: few
d_gene: TRBD1
v_gene: TRBV27
j_gene: TRBJ2-7
CDR3nt: TGTGCCAGCAGTTCCCCCCCGACAGGGACCTACGAGCAGTACTTC
CDR3aa: CASSSPPTGTYEQYF

abundance: many
d_gene: .
v_gene: TRBV12-3/TRBV12-4
j_gene: TRBJ1-1
CDR3nt: TGTGCCAGCAGTTTAACGTTTGGGGAGGCTTTCTTT
CDR3aa: CASSLTFGEAFF

abundance: .
d_gene: .
v_gene: TRBV6-1
j_gene: TRBJ1-2
CDR3nt: TGTGCCAGCAGTGAGTCAGGGAGAGTTGGCTACACCTTC
CDR3aa: CASSESGRVGYTF

abundance: .
d_gene: .
v_gene: TRBV24-1
j_gene: TRBJ2-3
CDR3nt: TGTGCCACCAGTGAACCCTCTAGTCCAGATACGCAGTATTTT
CDR3aa: CATSEPSSPDTQYF

abundance: few
d_gene: TRBD1
v_gene: TRBV4-3
j_gene: TRBJ2-5
CDR3nt: TGCGCCAGCAGCCGCACACAGGGGTCAGGGGAGACCCAGTACTTC
CDR3aa: CASSRTQGSGETQYF

abundance: .
d_gene: .
v_gene: TRBV7-2
j_gene: TRBJ2-7
CDR3nt: TGTGCCAGCAGTTGGTCAGGAGCCCGGAGCTCCTACGAGCAGTACTTC
CDR3aa: CASSWSGARSSYEQYF

abundance: .
d_gene: .
v_gene: TRBV7-8
j_gene: TRBJ2-1
CDR3nt: TGTGCCAGCAGTTACACACGTATGGGATTCGATGAGCAGTTCTTC
CDR3aa: CASSYTRMGFDEQFF

abundance: many
d_gene: .
v_gene: TRBV5-1
j_gene: TRBJ2-5
CDR3nt: TGCGCCAGCAGCACGGGACACGGCGAGACCCAGTACTTC
CDR3aa: CASSTGHGETQYF

abundance: .
d_gene: .
v_gene: TRBV6-1
j_gene: TRBJ2-5
CDR3nt: TGTGCCAGCAGTGAATCATCGGGGACCCAGTACTTC
CDR3aa: CASSESSGTQYF

abundance: many
d_gene: .
v_gene: TRBV5-5
j_gene: TRBJ2-3
CDR3nt: TGTGCCAGCAGCTTGGAGGGGCAAGATACGCAGTATTTT
CDR3aa: CASSLEGQDTQYF

abundance: few
d_gene: .
v_gene: TRBV5-1
j_gene: TRBJ1-1
CDR3nt: TGCGCCAGCAGCGCCGGGCAGGGCGGGAACACTGAAGCTTTCTTT
CDR3aa: CASSAGQGGNTEAFF

abundance: .
d_gene: .
v_gene: TRBV18
j_gene: TRBJ2-2
CDR3nt: TGTGCCAGCTCACCACTGATGGTCGGCCCAATAGGAGCCGGGGAGCTGTTTTTT
CDR3aa: CASSPLMVGPIGAGELFF

abundance: .
d_gene: TRBD1
v_gene: TRBV20-1
j_gene: TRBJ1-6
CDR3nt: TGCAGTGCTAGGGGGACAGGAGGGGATTCACCCCTCCACTTT
CDR3aa: CSARGTGGDSPLHF

abundance: many
d_gene: .
v_gene: TRBV27
j_gene: TRBJ1-1
CDR3nt: TGTGCCAGCAGTTCTCTACTGAACACTGAAGCTTTCTTT
CDR3aa: CASSSLLNTEAFF

abundance: few
d_gene: TRBD1
v_gene: TRBV7-3
j_gene: TRBJ2-2
CDR3nt: TGTGCCAGCAGCCCTTTAGGACAGGGCGCCGGGGAGCTGTTTTTT
CDR3aa: CASSPLGQGAGELFF

abundance: few
d_gene: .
v_gene: TRBV4-3
j_gene: TRBJ1-2
CDR3nt: TGCGCCAGCAGCCAAGAAGCCAGGGCGGACTATGGCTACACCTTC
CDR3aa: CASSQEARADYGYTF

abundance: .
d_gene: .
v_gene: TRBV24-1
j_gene: TRBJ2-3
CDR3nt: TGTGCCACCAGTGATCCCGGTTATTCCCCGCAGTATTTT
CDR3aa: CATSDPGYSPQYF

abundance: .
d_gene: .
v_gene: TRBV29-1
j_gene: TRBJ2-2
CDR3nt: TGCAGCGTTGACACCCTCCCCGGGGAGCTGTTTTTT
CDR3aa: CSVDTLPGELFF

abundance: many
d_gene: .
v_gene: TRBV15
j_gene: TRBJ1-5
CDR3nt: TGTGCCACCAGCAGAGTAGGCACAGGTGGCAATCAGCCCCAGCATTTT
CDR3aa: CATSRVGTGGNQPQHF

abundance: many
d_gene: .
v_gene: TRBV28
j_gene: TRBJ1-5
CDR3nt: TGTGCCAGCAGCCCCGGTGCTTATATGCCCCAGCATTTT
CDR3aa: CASSPGAYMPQHF

abundance: few
d_gene: TRBD1
v_gene: TRBV3-1
j_gene: TRBJ2-7
CDR3nt: TGTGCCAGCAGCCAAGATAGCGCGACAGGGGTCCACGAGCAGTACTTC
CDR3aa: CASSQDSATGVHEQYF

abundance: few
d_gene: .
v_gene: TRBV7-2
j_gene: TRBJ2-1
CDR3nt: TGTGCCAGCAGCTTAGGGCTGAAGGGGTACAATGAGCAGTTCTTC
CDR3aa: CASSLGLKGYNEQFF

abundance: .
d_gene: .
v_gene: TRBV10-3
j_gene: TRBJ2-3
CDR3nt: TGTGCCATCAGTGAGTCAGGGGGGCCGACAGATACGCAGTATTTT
CDR3aa: CAISESGGPTDTQYF

abundance: many
d_gene: TRBD1
v_gene: TRBV28
j_gene: TRBJ1-2
CDR3nt: TGTGCCAGCACCGCAGGGGGGGCTTATGGCTACACCTTC
CDR3aa: CASTAGGAYGYTF

abundance: few
d_gene: .
v_gene: TRBV20-1
j_gene: TRBJ1-2
CDR3nt: TGCAGTGCTAGAGATCCGGGGACAAACGATGGCTACACCTTC
CDR3aa: CSARDPGTNDGYTF

abundance: few
d_gene: TRBD1
v_gene: TRBV5-5
j_gene: TRBJ2-7
CDR3nt: TGTGCCAGCAGCTTGGCCCCGGACAGGGTGGGCTACGAGCAGTACTTC
CDR3aa: CASSLAPDRVGYEQYF

abundance: many
d_gene: .
v_gene: TRBV12-3/TRBV12-4
j_gene: TRBJ1-5
CDR3nt: TGTGCCAGCAGCCGGGGCAGATATCAGCCCCAGCATTTT
CDR3aa: CASSRGRYQPQHF

abundance: many
d_gene: TRBD2
v_gene: TRBV20-1
j_gene: TRBJ2-1
CDR3nt: TGCAGTGCTCCCGGGACTAGCGGGGGCAATGAGCAGTTCTTC
CDR3aa: CSAPGTSGGNEQFF

abundance: few
d_gene: TRBD2
v_gene: TRBV10-2
j_gene: TRBJ2-5
CDR3nt: TGCGCCAGCAGCAGGCGGGGGTTATCAAACGGAGAGACCCAGTACTTC
CDR3aa: CASSRRGLSNGETQYF

abundance: .
d_gene: TRBD2
v_gene: TRBV6-2/TRBV6-3
j_gene: TRBJ2-4
CDR3nt: TGTGCCAGCAGTCATCCGGGACTAGCGGACATTCAGTACTTC
CDR3aa: CASSHPGLADIQYF

abundance: .
d_gene: TRBD2
v_gene: TRBV9
j_gene: TRBJ2-5
CDR3nt: TGTGCCAGCAGCGCCAAGGGTCTAGCGGGGGGTCAAGAGACCCAGTACTTC
CDR3aa: CASSAKGLAGGQETQYF

abundance: many
d_gene: .
v_gene: TRBV18
j_gene: TRBJ2-7
CDR3nt: TGTGCCAGCTCACCGCGCCGGGAGAGCTCCTACGAGCAGTACTTC
CDR3aa: CASSPRRESSYEQYF

abundance: few
d_gene: .
v_gene: TRBV10-2
j_gene: TRBJ2-3
CDR3nt: TGCGCCAGCAAGCAGGCTATTCTGTTCACAGATACGCAGTATTTT
CDR3aa: CASKQAILFTDTQYF

abundance: medium-sized
d_gene: TRBD1
v_gene: TRBV3-1
j_gene: TRBJ2-7
CDR3nt: TGTGCCAGCAGCCCCAGACAGGGTACCGACGAGCAGTACTTC
CDR3aa: CASSPRQGTDEQYF

abundance: .
d_gene: .
v_gene: TRBV28
j_gene: TRBJ2-1
CDR3nt: TGTGCCAGCAGTCCCCCCGGAGGCAACAATGAGCAGTTCTTC
CDR3aa: CASSPPGGNNEQFF

abundance: once
d_gene: .
v_gene: TRBV20-1
j_gene: TRBJ1-5
CDR3nt: TGCAGTGCTAGGGGGCCCCTGAATCAGCCCCAGCATTTT
CDR3aa: CSARGPLNQPQHF

abundance: .
d_gene: .
v_gene: TRBV15
j_gene: TRBJ1-5
CDR3nt: TGTGCCACCAGCAGACTGCCCGGGGATAGGAAGCCCCAGCATTTT
CDR3aa: CATSRLPGDRKPQHF

abundance: few
d_gene: .
v_gene: TRBV12-3/TRBV12-4
j_gene: TRBJ1-2
CDR3nt: TGTGCCAGCAATAATGGGGTCGGCTACACCTTC
CDR3aa: CASNNGVGYTF

abundance: .
d_gene: .
v_gene: TRBV29-1
j_gene: TRBJ2-5
CDR3nt: TGCAGCGTTGCCTCTGGTTCACTCCAAGAGACCCAGTACTTC
CDR3aa: CSVASGSLQETQYF

abundance: .
d_gene: .
v_gene: TRBV25-1
j_gene: TRBJ1-4
CDR3nt: TGTGCCAGCAGTGAACAGGGCAGGAGTAATGAAGAACTGTTTTTT
CDR3aa: CASSEQGRSNEELFF

abundance: few
d_gene: TRBD1
v_gene: TRBV29-1
j_gene: TRBJ2-7
CDR3nt: TGCAGCGTGGAGGGACAGGGCTTGGCCGAGCAGTACTTC
CDR3aa: CSVEGQGLAEQYF

abundance: .
d_gene: .
v_gene: TRBV11-3
j_gene: TRBJ2-1
CDR3nt: TGTGCCAGCAGCTCTGAGGGTGATGAGCAGTTCTTC
CDR3aa: CASSSEGDEQFF

abundance: many
d_gene: .
v_gene: TRBV12-3/TRBV12-4
j_gene: TRBJ2-7
CDR3nt: TGTGCCAGCAGTTTGGGAGCCTCCTACGAGCAGTACTTC
CDR3aa: CASSLGASYEQYF

abundance: .
d_gene: .
v_gene: TRBV9
j_gene: TRBJ2-3
CDR3nt: TGTGCCAGCAGCGTCCAGGGCGAACCGCGCACAGATACGCAGTATTTT
CDR3aa: CASSVQGEPRTDTQYF